Presented here are 4 T cell receptor beta chains from one specimen sequenced in a study of blood T cell repertoires in COVID-19. Profiled with immunoSEQ multiplex PCR; TCRdb holds only in-frame clones, not every one. The sample has some 320,000 clones; 90% are singletons. What was sequenced was PBMCs or T cells enriched from blood (not recorded which). These receptors were collected from a man aged 55 to 70 who had recovered from COVID-19.

This chain uses TRBV3-1 (or the pseudogene TRBV3-2) with TRBJ1-4; D gene unclear. The CDR3 loop spans 15 amino acids. Germline CDR1 reads LGHDT; CDR2 reads YNNKEL (reference sequence). The ends were cut back, 3 bases at V and 2 bases at J, with 10 bases in the middle. The DNA for the CDR3 is TGTGCCAGCAGCCACCAGACTTGGACTAATGAAAAACTGTTTTTT. It is translated as CASSHQTWTNEKLFF.

The chain employs TRBV4-1 and TRBJ2-1, with TRBD1 matching over 7 bases. The CDR3 has 16 amino acids. J gave up 4 bases and V 4 bases, and 10 bases lay outside the gene matches. Germline assignment: CDR1 MGHRA and CDR2 YSYEKL. In nucleotides, the CDR3 is TGCGCCAGCAGCCTACAGACCGGGACAGCGTACAATGAGCAGTTCTTC. Translated: CASSLQTGTAYNEQFF.

The chain links TRBV30 to TRBJ2-5; 9 bases line up with TRBD2. Per germline, CDR1 GTSNPN and CDR2 SVGIG (reference sequence). The ends lost 5 bases at V and 1 base at J; junction bases unmatched: 2. This CDR3 is 13 amino acids long. The CDR3, as DNA: TGTGCCTGGGCGGGGGGGCCCCAAGAGACCCAGTACTTC. Translated: CAWAGGPQETQYF.

This clone was seen a single time. CDR3 loop: CASSPRGRTRSYEQYF. The CDR3 DNA reads TGTGCCAGCAGCCCCCGGGGGAGGACGCGGTCCTACGAGCAGTACTTC. The rearrangement uses TRBV3-1 (or the pseudogene TRBV3-2) and TRBJ2-7; the D gene is possibly TRBD2 (6 bases). Germline CDR1 LGHDT, CDR2 YNNKEL (reference sequence). This CDR3 has 16 amino acids. V was shortened by 4 bases and J by 1 base, with 17 bases between the two germline ends.